These 29 T cell receptor beta chains were sequenced from one sample in a study of T cell responses to AZD1222 COVID-19 vaccine. Profiling relied on immunoSEQ multiplex PCR, and the TCRdb table lists in-frame clones only, not all of them. The sample lists about 140,000 clones, roughly 90% occurring once. The specimen was peripheral blood, collected 28 days after the second AZD1222 dose. These receptors originate from an adult who received the AZD1222 COVID-19 vaccine.

This clone has only a few counts. This chain uses TRBV9 with TRBJ1-3, with D uncertain. CDR1 is SGDLS, CDR2 YYNGEE, per germline. The CDR3 runs to 13 residues. Trimming left V 0 bases short and J 3 bases short, with 4 bases between. CDR3: CASSVGIGNTIYF. The CDR3 bases are TGTGCCAGCAGCGTAGGGATTGGAAACACCATATATTTT.

This sequence joins TRBV28 and TRBJ1-2; TRBD1 matches 11 bases. Unmatched junction bases numbered 9, after V lost 2 bases and J lost 7 bases. Germline values: CDR1 MDHEN, CDR2 SYDVKM. The length of the CDR3 is 16 residues. This CDR3 is CASSLSLGQGVGGYTF. The DNA for the CDR3 is TGTGCCAGCAGTTTAAGCCTGGGACAGGGGGTAGGTGGCTACACCTTC.

This chain joins TRBV6-5 and TRBJ1-2, with D unresolved. This CDR3 is 14 amino acids long. V was clipped by 6 bases and J by 5 bases, with 16 bases between them. CDR1 is MNHEY and CDR2 is SVGAGI in the germline V gene. The DNA for the CDR3 is TGTGCCAGCAGACCGGGCCTTCGTAGATATGGCTACACCTTC. Its translation is CASRPGLRRYGYTF.

Written as DNA, the CDR3 is TGTGCCAGCAGGGCCGCGGGGGGCGAGGCTAATGAAAAACTGTTTTTT. This translates into CASRAAGGEANEKLFF. The chain links TRBV28 to TRBJ1-4, with D tentatively TRBD1 (6 bases). The CDR3 spans 16 residues. V dropped 6 bases and J dropped 3 bases, with 17 bases sitting between them. The germline gives CDR1 MDHEN, CDR2 SYDVKM.

Worth noting for this clone: The sample holds other DNA sequences that translate to the same CDR3. This chain links TRBV11-1 with TRBJ1-1, with a possible D match to TRBD1 (5 bases). V gave up 5 bases and J gave up 0 bases, with 10 bases separating them. CDR3 length equals 14 residues. Germline CDR1 SGHAT, CDR2 FQDESV (reference sequence). The CDR3 sequence: CASSLGRMNTEAFF. In nucleotides, the CDR3 is TGTGCCAGCAGCCTGGGACGGATGAACACTGAAGCTTTCTTT.

This clone has just one count. The gene calls are TRBV6-6 and TRBJ1-4; 7 bases match TRBD1. The CDR3 loop spans 14 amino acids. Germline CDR1 is MNHNY and CDR2 is SVGAGI (reference sequence). J lost 7 bases, V lost 6 bases, and 8 bases had no gene match. CDR3 amino acids: CASRIPGQSEKLFF. DNA of the CDR3: TGTGCCAGCAGGATACCGGGACAGAGTGAAAAACTGTTTTTT.

This clone was observed a handful of times. CDR3 in DNA: TGTGCCTGGGTAACAGGGATAAGGGGGTACACTGAAGCTTTCTTT. This translates into CAWVTGIRGYTEAFF. V is TRBV30 and J is TRBJ1-1; tentative D call: TRBD1 (6 bases). V gave up 5 bases and J gave up 3 bases, with 19 bases separating them. From germline, CDR1 is GTSNPN and CDR2 SVGIG (reference sequence). This CDR3 contains 15 residues.

The chain uses TRBV7-3 and TRBJ2-6; no reliable D call. Deletions cut 1 base from V and 1 base from J, with 11 bases between. The CDR3 runs to 17 residues. CDR1 is SGHTA and CDR2 is FQGTGA in the germline V gene. In DNA form, the CDR3 reads TGTGCCAGCAGCTTAATGGGCAGTTCGTCTGGGGCCAACGTCCTGACTTTC. Its protein product is CASSLMGSSSGANVLTF.

This sequence joins TRBV7-2 and TRBJ2-2, with 8 bases fitting TRBD2. This CDR3 region has 15 residues. V shed 2 bases, J shed 4 bases, and the junction held 3 bases outside the gene matches. Germline CDR1 is SGHTA and CDR2 is FQGNSA. Here the CDR3 DNA reads TGTGCCAGCAGCTTACTAGCGGGTACCACCGGGGAGCTGTTTTTT. This translates into CASSLLAGTTGELFF.

The chain carries TRBV5-4 and TRBJ2-7; no definite D call. CDR1 and CDR2 from the germline V gene are SGHNT and YYREEE (reference sequence). Trimming stripped 3 bases from V and 0 bases from J, with 16 bases between. The CDR3 extends over 16 amino acids. The CDR3 DNA follows: TGTGCCAGCAGCTCTTCCTCCAGACACAGCTCCTACGAGCAGTACTTC. Protein: CASSSSSRHSSYEQYF.

The rearrangement joins TRBV9 to TRBJ2-1, with D possibly TRBD2 on 6 matching bases. CDR1 and CDR2 (germline): SGDLS, YYNGEE. This CDR3 has 13 amino acids. The V end lost 0 bases, the J end lost 6 bases, and 7 bases lay between the germline ends. CDR3 in DNA: TGTGCCAGCAGCGTAGGGGACTTCAATGAGCAGTTCTTC. Residues: CASSVGDFNEQFF.

The genes are TRBV9 and TRBJ2-3, with TRBD2 matching 13 bases. Germline CDR1 and CDR2: SGDLS and YYNGEE. The V and J ends lost 1 base and 4 bases, in that order; junction bases with no gene match: 3. The CDR3 runs 16 residues. This chain's CDR3 is CASSVTLAGGADTQYF. In DNA form, the CDR3 reads TGTGCCAGCAGCGTAACACTAGCGGGAGGGGCAGATACGCAGTATTTT.

This clone was picked up one time. The chain links TRBV27 to TRBJ1-5; TRBD1 matches 10 bases. Trimming took 4 bases from V and 1 from J; bases not matched to a gene: 4. Germline loops: CDR1 MNHEY, CDR2 SMNVEV (reference sequence). This CDR3 comprises 16 residues. Written as DNA, the CDR3 is TGTGCCAGCAGTTCGGGACAGGGGAGGAGCAATCAGCCCCAGCATTTT. Encoded protein: CASSSGQGRSNQPQHF.

This rearrangement joins TRBV11-2 to TRBJ2-3; 7 bases are shared with TRBD1. This CDR3 region has 16 residues. The V gene end was trimmed by 5 bases and the J gene end by 4 bases; junction bases not matched to a gene: 12. Germline values: CDR1 SGHAT, CDR2 FQNNGV. CDR3 DNA: TGTGCCAGCAGCCGATTCAGCGACAGGGCCGCAGATACGCAGTATTTT. Its translation is CASSRFSDRAADTQYF.

This clone was observed a single time. The J gene is TRBJ2-7, the V gene TRBV30; D not certain. This CDR3 is built from 12 residues. V dropped 2 bases and J dropped 6 bases, with 11 bases sitting between them. CDR1 and CDR2 from the germline V gene are GTSNPN and SVGIG (reference sequence). The CDR3 region has the DNA TGTGCCTGGAGTTCCCAGTTGGGCGAGCAGTACTTC. It specifies CAWSSQLGEQYF.

This clone was detected a few times. The chain has TRBV7-8 and TRBJ1-1, with D unclear. Looked up from germline, CDR1 is SGHVS and CDR2 is FQNEAQ. The CDR3 is 13 residues long. Trimming took 5 bases from V and 0 from J, leaving 7 bases between them. CDR3 loop: CASSAGLNTEAFF. The DNA for the CDR3 is TGTGCCAGCAGCGCAGGATTGAACACTGAAGCTTTCTTT.

The J gene is TRBJ2-1, the V gene TRBV19; 16 nucleotides match TRBD2. The germline gives CDR1 LNHDA, CDR2 SQIVND (reference sequence). The CDR3 runs 15 residues. The V gene end was trimmed by 10 bases and the J gene end by 9 bases; junction bases not matched to a gene: 9. CDR3 in DNA: TGTGCCACCCTCAGCGGGACTAGCGGGAGGGGTGAGCAGTTCTTC. This codes for CATLSGTSGRGEQFF.

CDR3 region: CSVYSGNTIYF. The CDR3 bases are TGCAGCGTGTATTCTGGAAACACCATATATTTT. The chain is built from TRBV29-1 and TRBJ1-3; unclear D gene. From germline, CDR1 is SQVTM and CDR2 ANQGSEA. The CDR3 contains 11 residues. Deletions cut 6 bases from V and 1 base from J, with 4 bases between.

Of note for this clone: Other DNA variants within this sample encode the same CDR3. V is TRBV28 and J is TRBJ1-2; TRBD1 agrees at 8 bases. The J segment lost 5 bases and the V segment lost 5 bases, leaving 4 bases of the junction unmatched. Per the germline V gene, CDR1 is MDHEN and CDR2 is SYDVKM. There are 13 residues in the CDR3. The DNA of the CDR3 is TGTGCCAGCAGTGACGGACAGGGATATGGCTACACCTTC. This translates into CASSDGQGYGYTF.

The V call is TRBV2, the J call TRBJ1-2; 8 bases agree with TRBD1. V shed 6 bases, J shed 5 bases, and the junction held 8 bases outside the gene matches. The CDR3 covers 14 residues. Germline loops: CDR1 SNHLY, CDR2 FYNNEI. The chain's CDR3 is CASRLTGAGYGYTF. CDR3 coding DNA: TGTGCCAGCAGGTTGACAGGGGCAGGTTATGGCTACACCTTC.

The V call is TRBV4-3, the J call TRBJ2-1, with 10 bases lining up with TRBD2. Germline lookup yields CDR1 LGHNA and CDR2 YSLEER. V lost 7 bases, J lost 5 bases, and 8 bases stayed unmatched. This CDR3 is 15 amino acids long. CDR3 coding DNA: TGCGCCAGCAACCGAGGACTAGCGGCTAACAATGAGCAGTTCTTC. It encodes CASNRGLAANNEQFF.

The chain is built from TRBV27 and TRBJ1-2; TRBD1 is a possible D gene (5 bases). Germline V gene sequence: CDR1 MNHEY, CDR2 SMNVEV (reference sequence). Trimming cost V 0 bases and J 4 bases, with 15 bases left between them. This CDR3 has 16 residues. The CDR3 is CASSLSGTVMGYGYTF. CDR3 DNA sequence: TGTGCCAGCAGTTTATCCGGGACGGTCATGGGCTATGGCTACACCTTC.

The rearrangement links TRBV5-1 to TRBJ2-5; TRBD1 matches 7 bases. J gave up 5 bases and V 0 bases, and 10 bases lay outside the gene matches. The germline CDR1 and CDR2 sequences are SGHRS and YFSETQ. This CDR3 has 16 residues. The CDR3 loop reads CASSLGDREGEETQYF. The CDR3, as DNA: TGCGCCAGCAGCTTGGGTGACAGGGAAGGCGAGGAGACCCAGTACTTC.

J is TRBJ2-3 and V is TRBV29-1, with D tentatively TRBD2 (6 bases). The CDR3 consists of 15 residues. Trimming removed 8 bases at V and 2 bases at J, with 20 bases between. The germline V gene has CDR1 SQVTM and CDR2 ANQGSEA. The CDR3 bases are TGCAGCTCGGAGGGCAGCGCAGGACCCACAGATACGCAGTATTTT. Encoded protein: CSSEGSAGPTDTQYF.

The rearrangement joins TRBV5-1 to TRBJ2-6; D assignment may be TRBD1 or TRBD2 (6 bases each). Trimming took 0 bases from V and 4 from J, leaving 8 bases between them. This CDR3 contains 15 residues. CDR1 and CDR2 from the germline V gene are SGHRS and YFSETQ. The DNA of the CDR3 is TGCGCCAGCAGCTTGGCGGGGGCGGGGGCCAACGTCCTGACTTTC. It encodes CASSLAGAGANVLTF.

The chain has TRBV6-2 or TRBV6-3 and TRBJ1-5; the D gene is possibly TRBD1 (5 bases). Per the germline V gene, CDR1 is MNHEY and CDR2 is SVGEGT. The length of the CDR3 is 14 residues. V lost 2 bases, J lost 6 bases, and 11 bases lay in between. CDR3 sequence (DNA): TGTGCCAGCAGTTACGGCCGGGGGGGTCAGCCCCAGCATTTT. Translating it yields CASSYGRGGQPQHF.

The gene calls are TRBV11-1 and TRBJ1-1; D gene ambiguous. CDR3 length: 13 amino acids. CDR1 is SGHAT, CDR2 FQDESV, per germline (reference sequence). The V end was cut by 6 bases, the J end by 4 bases, with 12 bases between. The CDR3 region is CASRVSLGTEAFF. For the CDR3, the DNA is TGTGCCAGCAGGGTGTCCCTGGGCACTGAAGCTTTCTTT.

This chain links TRBV20-1 with TRBJ2-1; 12 bases fit TRBD2. V lost 3 bases and J lost 0; bases outside the gene matches: 3. Germline V gene data show CDR1 as DFQATT and CDR2 as SNEGSKA (reference sequence). CDR3 length: 16 amino acids. CDR3 protein: CSASAGLAGSYNEQFF. The CDR3 DNA follows: TGCAGTGCTAGTGCGGGACTAGCGGGCTCCTACAATGAGCAGTTCTTC.

This sequence joins TRBV10-3 and TRBJ1-6; 7 bases match TRBD1. Trimming cost V 7 bases and J 6 bases; bases outside gene matches: 3. Per the germline V gene, CDR1 is ENHRY and CDR2 is SYGVKD. The CDR3 totals 13 residues. CDR3 DNA: TGTGCCATCAAAGACAGGGTTAATTCACCCCTCCACTTT. Translating it yields CAIKDRVNSPLHF.